Below are 18 T cell receptor beta chains sequenced from a single sample in a study of vaccination and CD4 T cells after COVID-19. The Oncomine TCR Beta short-read assay sequenced DNA from cultured CD4+ T cells. Using the QIAamp micro DNA kit, genomic DNA was extracted from the CD4+ T cells that had been cultured. TCRdb processed the PCR reads anew with MiXCR; each CDR3 protein has one entry. This sample yields approximately 11,000 distinct CDR3 sequences, of which about 34% are seen a single time; over 11% belongs to the top ten. What these receptors recognize is not known. The treatment was: approximately 10-day PBMC culture with coronavirus spike peptide pools or control peptides (ViraFEST assay). Prior to the COVID-19 pandemic (2011-2018), the unexposed donor's CD4+ T cells were collected. Input material: CD4+ T cells from blood, cultured in vitro. All receptors derive from a human donor in good health.

V is TRBV14 and J is TRBJ2-5; TRBD1 aligns across 7 bases. The CDR3 runs 15 residues. The junction had 11 bases not matched to a gene; V was cut back by 8 bases and J by 2 bases. CDR1 and CDR2 (germline): SGHDN, FVKESK. The DNA for the CDR3 is TGTGCCAGCTCGTCTCTCGAGGGACAGCAAGAGACCCAGTACTTC. Amino acid sequence: CASSSLEGQQETQYF.

This chain connects TRBV20-1 to TRBJ2-1; possible D gene TRBD2, 7 bases. The CDR3 has 14 residues. CDR1 and CDR2 (germline): DFQATT, SNEGSKA (reference sequence). V lost 7 bases and J 5 bases, leaving 18 bases between the germline ends. CDR3 coding DNA: TGCAGTGGGGGGCTAGCGGCAATCGACAATGAGCAGTTCTTC. Protein: CSGGLAAIDNEQFF.

This clonotype was detected a few times. The CDR3 nucleotides are TGCAGTGCCATTGGGACTAGCGGGTTCTCCTACGAGCAGTACTTC. This sequence encodes CSAIGTSGFSYEQYF. V gene TRBV20-1 combines with J gene TRBJ2-7, with 12 bases identical to TRBD2. Trimming cost V 6 bases and J 0 bases; bases outside gene matches: 6. CDR1 DFQATT and CDR2 SNEGSKA come from the germline V gene (reference sequence). This CDR3 has 15 amino acids.

This chain joins TRBV12-3 or TRBV12-4 and TRBJ2-3; D possibly corresponds to TRBD1 (5 bases). The length of the CDR3 is 12 residues. Trimming took 5 bases from V and 5 from J, leaving 8 bases between them. The CDR3 loop reads CASSRGGDTQYF. DNA for the CDR3: TGTGCCAGCAGTAGGGGTGGAGATACGCAGTATTTT.

This clonotype has just a few counts. This sequence joins TRBV11-2 and TRBJ1-6, with D hard to call. Trimming removed 5 bases at V and 7 bases at J, with 12 bases between. Germline lookup yields CDR1 SGHAT and CDR2 FQNNGV. This CDR3 region has 14 residues. The DNA for the CDR3 is TGTGCCAGCAGCACAAGAGCCGGGAATTCACCCCTCCACTTT. Its translation is CASSTRAGNSPLHF.

The chain has TRBV20-1 and TRBJ2-3; TRBD2 is a possible D gene (6 bases). The CDR3 is 14 residues long. Germline V CDR1 and CDR2: DFQATT, SNEGSKA (reference sequence). V lost 6 bases and J 5 bases, leaving 18 bases between the germline ends. Here the CDR3 DNA reads TGCAGTGCCCCGTTTGCGGGGTTAATAGATACGCAGTATTTT. Protein: CSAPFAGLIDTQYF.

The rearrangement uses TRBV10-3 and TRBJ2-7; maybe TRBD1 (5 bases). From germline, CDR1 is ENHRY and CDR2 SYGVKD. CDR3 size: 15 residues. Trimming took 4 bases from V and 0 from J, leaving 13 bases between them. CDR3 nucleotides: TGTGCCATCAGTGGAAGCCCAGGGTTCTCCTACGAGCAGTACTTC. It yields the protein CAISGSPGFSYEQYF.

CDR3 region: CSAKLLNTEAFF. CDR3 nucleotide sequence: TGCAGTGCTAAGTTACTGAACACTGAAGCTTTCTTT. The chain links TRBV20-1 to TRBJ1-1; D unclear. V was shortened by 4 bases and J by 0 bases, with 6 bases between the two germline ends. The germline V gene encodes CDR1 DFQATT and CDR2 SNEGSKA (reference sequence). This CDR3 is 12 amino acids long.

The rearrangement joins TRBV27 to TRBJ2-5, with 8 bases identical to TRBD2. Germline assignment: CDR1 MNHEY and CDR2 SMNVEV (reference sequence). After removal of 5 bases from V and 5 bases from J, the junction contained 10 bases not matched to a gene. The CDR3 is 15 residues long. CDR3 DNA: TGTGCCAGCAGTCCGGGACTAGGGCGGGGGGAGACCCAGTACTTC. Amino acids: CASSPGLGRGETQYF.

This clonotype was detected once. The chain combines TRBV29-1 with TRBJ1-1; D ambiguous. The CDR3 is 12 residues long. V was pared by 6 bases and J by 12 bases, with 20 bases between. The germline gives CDR1 SQVTM, CDR2 ANQGSEA. For the CDR3, the DNA is TGCAGCGTAGCGGATGGTCATACTGAGACTTTCTTT. Its translation: CSVADGHTETFF.

V is TRBV5-1 and J is TRBJ1-2; 8 bases match TRBD1. The V and J ends lost 0 bases and 6 bases, in that order; junction bases with no gene match: 13. The CDR3 is 17 amino acids. Germline V CDR1 and CDR2: SGHRS, YFSETQ. In nucleotides, the CDR3 is TGCGCCAGCAGCTTGGGTGGACAGGGTGCATTTTCTGATGGCTACACCTTC. This sequence encodes CASSLGGQGAFSDGYTF.

This sequence joins TRBV11-2 and TRBJ2-7, with D possibly called TRBD1 or TRBD2 (5 bases each). CDR1 is SGHAT and CDR2 is FQNNGV in the germline V gene. V shed 4 bases and J shed 4 bases, with 14 bases lying between them. The CDR3 has 14 amino acids. CDR3 amino acids: CASSSGTNVYEQYF. For the CDR3, the DNA is TGTGCCAGCAGCTCCGGGACGAATGTATACGAGCAGTACTTC.

The chain combines TRBV27 with TRBJ1-5, with 9 bases identical to TRBD1. Germline V CDR1 and CDR2: MNHEY, SMNVEV (reference sequence). The CDR3 totals 14 residues. Trimming took 5 bases from V and 4 from J; bases not matched to a gene: 3. CDR3 region: CASSPGQGNQPQHF. The CDR3 DNA follows: TGTGCCAGCAGTCCGGGACAGGGTAATCAGCCCCAGCATTTT.

The sample holds a few counts of this clonotype. The rearrangement uses TRBV7-2 and TRBJ1-5; unclear D gene. Trimming removed 1 base from V and 3 bases from J, with 4 bases in between. The CDR3 consists of 13 residues. CDR1 SGHTA and CDR2 FQGNSA come from the germline V gene. The CDR3: CASSLEVNQPQHF. The CDR3, as DNA: TGTGCCAGCAGCTTAGAGGTCAATCAGCCCCAGCATTTT.

The V gene is TRBV20-1, the J gene TRBJ2-7; 7 positions agree with TRBD2. V dropped 6 bases and J dropped 5; count of bases not matched to a gene: 10. Germline V lookup: CDR1 DFQATT, CDR2 SNEGSKA (reference sequence). This CDR3 is 13 amino acids long. The CDR3: CSASIAGEDEQYF. The CDR3 DNA sequence: TGCAGTGCGTCTATAGCGGGCGAAGACGAGCAGTACTTC.

This clonotype was counted only a few times. The chain combines TRBV6-2 or TRBV6-3 with TRBJ1-2; the D gene is possibly TRBD1 (6 bases). The V gene's germline CDR1 is MNHEY and CDR2 SVGEGT. The CDR3 consists of 15 residues. V lost 4 bases and J lost 6, with 18 bases in between. CDR3 amino acids: CASSSPPSGTNGYTF. For the CDR3, the DNA is TGTGCCAGCAGTTCGCCTCCCTCCGGGACAAATGGCTACACCTTC.

Concerning this clonotype: A junction end diverges from the germline sequence, so it may reflect a read error. This rearrangement joins TRBV20-1 to TRBJ2-3, with a weak D call TRBD2 (5 bases). This CDR3 contains 12 residues. CDR1 and CDR2 from the germline V gene are DFQATT and SNEGSKA (reference sequence). The CDR3 region has the DNA TGCAGTGCCAGAGGGTCGGCGGATACGCAGTATTTT. Its protein is CSARGSADTQYF.

The rearrangement uses TRBV28 and TRBJ1-2; the match to TRBD1 covers 8 bases. Germline-derived CDR1 and CDR2 are MDHEN and SYDVKM. Germline trimming cut 7 bases from V and 7 bases from J; bases unmatched to any gene: 14. CDR3 length equals 15 residues. CDR3 loop: CASKRTGTGSSGYTF. For the CDR3, the DNA is TGTGCCAGCAAACGGACAGGGACAGGATCCTCTGGCTACACCTTC.